The following is a T cell receptor beta chain sequence with its context. The sample comes from a study of T cell changes during pregnancy in multiple sclerosis. The CDR3 has 13 residues. Germline V gives CDR1 MNHEY, CDR2 SMNVEV (reference sequence). V lost 5 bases and J lost 2, with 7 bases in between. Measured with immunoSEQ multiplex PCR; TCRdb has only the in-frame clones, and not every one. The table lists about 92,000 clones, roughly 90% of them singletons. The sample consisted of peripheral blood, taken in the first trimester of pregnancy. The receptor was derived from a female donor with multiple sclerosis, enrolled in a pregnancy study. The V and J genes are TRBV27 and TRBJ2-1; unclear D gene. The CDR3: CASSLSPYNEQFF. Written as DNA, the CDR3 is TGTGCCAGCAGTCTCTCTCCCTACAATGAGCAGTTCTTC.